The 21 T cell receptor beta chains presented below share a single source sample, sequenced in a study of shared clonotypes between healthy human individuals. Libraries were prepared by immunoSEQ multiplex PCR; TCRdb keeps only in-frame clonotypes and omits some of them. The sample has some 2.1 million clones, approximately 95% seen once; the top ten hold roughly 1.1%. Naive CD8 cells were CD45RO-negative, positively selected for CCR7, excluding terminally differentiated effector memory CD45RA+ cells. The specimen sequenced was naive CD8+ T cells sorted from blood. Receptors originate from a man between 18 and 35 years old in good health.

A note on this clone: In the same sample, other DNA sequences code for this CDR3. The chain joins TRBV6-5 to TRBJ2-1, with D unclear. Between the trimmed V and J ends, which lost 2 bases and 4 bases, there was a span of 6 bases. Germline lookup yields CDR1 MNHEY and CDR2 SVGAGI. This CDR3 has 13 residues. The CDR3 protein is CASSYGPYNEQFF. The CDR3 DNA reads as TGTGCCAGCAGTTACGGTCCTTACAATGAGCAGTTCTTC.

Details on this clone: This sample includes further DNA sequences coding for the same CDR3. The chain couples TRBV6-5 to TRBJ2-1; D gene ambiguous. Germline values: CDR1 MNHEY, CDR2 SVGAGI. The CDR3 is made up of 13 amino acids. Trimming removed 2 bases at V and 10 bases at J, with 12 bases between. CDR3 loop: CASSYPDSNEQFF. The CDR3 DNA follows: TGTGCCAGCAGTTACCCCGATAGTAACGAGCAGTTCTTC.

The genes are TRBV9 and TRBJ1-2; 7 positions match TRBD1. V lost 4 bases and J lost 3; bases outside the gene matches: 6. Germline CDR1 is SGDLS and CDR2 is YYNGEE. This CDR3 has 14 amino acids. CDR3 sequence: CASSPHQGDYGYTF. DNA for the CDR3: TGTGCCAGCAGCCCGCATCAGGGGGACTATGGCTACACCTTC. Complete variable domain (other parts from reference TRBV9 and TRBJ1-2): DSGVTQTPKHLITATGQRVTLRCSPRSGDLSVYWYQQSLDQGLQFLIQYYNGEERAKGNILERFSAQQFPDLHSELNLSSLELGDSALYFCASSPHQGDYGYTFGSGTRLTVV.

V is TRBV30 and J is TRBJ1-2, with a tentative D call TRBD1 (6 bases). The CDR3 is 13 amino acids. Germline values: CDR1 GTSNPN, CDR2 SVGIG (reference sequence). Trimming cost V 8 bases and J 8 bases, with 21 bases left between them. CDR3 sequence (DNA): TGTGCCCGGGAGTCCACAGGGCATGGGGGCTACACCTTC. It is translated as CARESTGHGGYTF.

This clone was recorded once. V usage is TRBV5-6 and J usage is TRBJ1-6; 9 positions agree with TRBD1. V dropped 3 bases and J dropped 5; count of bases not matched to a gene: 6. The V gene's germline CDR1 is SGHDT and CDR2 YYEEEE. The CDR3 is made up of 16 amino acids. The DNA for the CDR3 is TGTGCCAGCAGCTGGGGGACAGGGATTCATAATTCACCCCTCCACTTT. Its translation: CASSWGTGIHNSPLHF.

This sequence joins TRBV14 and TRBJ2-7; 7 nucleotides match TRBD2. The CDR3 runs 14 residues. J gave up 3 bases and V 0 bases, and 2 bases lay outside the gene matches. Germline values: CDR1 SGHDN, CDR2 FVKESK. The CDR3 nucleotides read TGTGCCAGCAGCCAAGATCCTAGCGGCTACGAGCAGTACTTC. Translation gives CASSQDPSGYEQYF. Filled out from reference TRBV14 and TRBJ2-7, the complete variable domain reads EAGVTQFPSHSVIEKGQTVTLRCDPISGHDNLYWYRRVMGKEIKFLLHFVKESKQDESGMPNNRFLAERTGGTYSTLKVQPAELEDSGVYFCASSQDPSGYEQYFGPGTRLTVT.

The chain joins TRBV7-9 to TRBJ1-2; a possible D gene is TRBD1 (5 bases). V was cut by 1 base and J by 3 bases, with 15 bases left in between. CDR1 and CDR2 from the germline V gene are SEHNR and FQNEAQ (reference sequence). This CDR3 has 16 residues. CDR3 loop: CASSLVGLRGDYGYTF. CDR3 coding DNA: TGTGCCAGCAGCTTAGTTGGATTGAGGGGCGACTATGGCTACACCTTC.

Comments on this clone: The same CDR3 also results from other DNA sequences found in this sample. The chain is built from TRBV5-4 and TRBJ2-7; D possibly corresponds to TRBD2 (5 bases). The V gene lost 5 bases and the J gene lost 3 bases, with 12 bases spanning the gap. CDR1 and CDR2 from the germline V gene are SGHNT and YYREEE (reference sequence). The length of the CDR3 is 13 residues. CDR3 nucleotide sequence: TGTGCCAGCAGTCTAGGCGGGCTCTACGAGCAGTACTTC. Encoded protein: CASSLGGLYEQYF.

The rearrangement joins TRBV5-1 to TRBJ2-1, with a possible D match to TRBD2 (6 bases). The V end was cut by 4 bases, the J end by 4 bases, with 18 bases between. The CDR3 spans 16 residues. Germline-derived CDR1 and CDR2 are SGHRS and YFSETQ. DNA for the CDR3: TGCGCCAGCAGCCGAGGAGTTGGGGAGGTGTACAATGAGCAGTTCTTC. It specifies CASSRGVGEVYNEQFF.

Notes on this clone: This CDR3 is also generated by other DNA sequences in the sample. The rearrangement uses TRBV30 and TRBJ2-7; D uncertain. This CDR3 region has 13 residues. Germline values: CDR1 GTSNPN, CDR2 SVGIG (reference sequence). The V end was cut by 5 bases, the J end by 3 bases, with 14 bases between. CDR3 sequence (DNA): TGTGCCTGGTCCCCGGGTTTGGGCTACGAGCAGTACTTC. It encodes CAWSPGLGYEQYF. Looking up the rest from reference TRBV30 and TRBJ2-7 gives the full variable domain: SQTIHQWPATLVQPVGSPLSLECTVEGTSNPNLYWYRQAAGRGLQLLFYSVGIGQISSEVPQNLSASRPQDRQFILSSKKLLLSDSGFYLCAWSPGLGYEQYFGPGTRLTVT.

This chain joins TRBV9 and TRBJ2-7; tentatively, D is TRBD2 (6 bases). The ends were cut back, 10 bases at V and 8 bases at J, with 16 bases in the middle. Per the germline V gene, CDR1 is SGDLS and CDR2 is YYNGEE. The CDR3 has 11 residues. In DNA, the CDR3 is TGTGCCGCACGGGGAGGTCAGAAGCAGTACTTC. The encoded protein is CAARGGQKQYF.

The sample holds one count of this clone. The chain is built from TRBV30 and TRBJ2-7, with D perhaps assigned TRBD1 or TRBD2 (6 bases each). This CDR3 has 12 residues. Trimming took 4 bases from V and 5 from J, leaving 12 bases between them. The germline gives CDR1 GTSNPN, CDR2 SVGIG (reference sequence). In DNA form, the CDR3 reads TGTGCCTGGACCCACGGGGGCGACGAGCAGTACTTC. This encodes CAWTHGGDEQYF.

The chain carries TRBV29-1 and TRBJ1-2; 12 bases line up with TRBD1. The CDR3 spans 14 residues. Germline CDR1 SQVTM, CDR2 ANQGSEA. The J segment lost 2 bases and the V segment lost 5 bases, leaving 3 bases of the junction unmatched. The CDR3 DNA follows: TGCAGCGTTACAGGGACAGGGGGCAACTATGGCTACACCTTC. This gives the protein CSVTGTGGNYGYTF. Complete variable domain (other parts from reference TRBV29-1 and TRBJ1-2): SAVISQKPSRDICQRGTSLTIQCQVDSQVTMMFWYRQQPGQSLTLIATANQGSEATYESGFVIDKFPISRPNLTFSTLTVSNMSPEDSSIYLCSVTGTGGNYGYTFGSGTRLTVV.

In the case of this clone: The same CDR3 arises from other DNA sequences in this sample as well. The chain carries TRBV9 and TRBJ2-6; no reliable D call. V was cut by 7 bases and J by 0 bases, with 5 bases left in between. The CDR3 sequence is 13 residues long. CDR1 is SGDLS, CDR2 YYNGEE, per germline. DNA of the CDR3: TGTGCCAGCTCAGGCTCTGGGGCCAACGTCCTGACTTTC. Translating gives CASSGSGANVLTF.

The chain recombines TRBV9 with TRBJ2-2; 10 bases align to TRBD2. The CDR3 spans 17 residues. Germline V gives CDR1 SGDLS, CDR2 YYNGEE. The V and J ends lost 0 bases and 1 base, in that order; junction bases with no gene match: 3. The CDR3 DNA follows: TGTGCCAGCAGCGTAGACCTAGCGGGGGTGAACACCGGGGAGCTGTTTTTT. It encodes CASSVDLAGVNTGELFF.

The V and J genes are TRBV11-1 and TRBJ2-7; 9 positions agree with TRBD1. V shed 5 bases, J shed 0 bases, and the junction held 5 bases outside the gene matches. Germline loops: CDR1 SGHAT, CDR2 FQDESV (reference sequence). CDR3 length: 15 amino acids. The CDR3, as DNA: TGTGCCAGCAGCGATTGGGACAGGGACTCCTACGAGCAGTACTTC. This codes for CASSDWDRDSYEQYF.

Concerning this clone itself: One junction end disagrees with the germline gene, perhaps due to a read error. J is TRBJ2-3 and V is TRBV4-2, with 8 bases fitting TRBD2. CDR1 is LGHNA, CDR2 YNFKEQ, per germline. CDR3 length: 12 amino acids. In nucleotides, the CDR3 is TGTGCCAGCAGCCAAGAGCGGGGGGATAACGTCTTT. Protein sequence: CASSQERGDNVF.

The V gene is TRBV27, the J gene TRBJ1-1, with D unclear. V lost 4 bases to trimming and J lost 2 bases, with 8 bases between them. Per the germline V gene, CDR1 is MNHEY and CDR2 is SMNVEV (reference sequence). The CDR3 runs 13 residues. CDR3 in amino acids: CASSWEENTEAFF. The CDR3 nucleotides read TGTGCCAGCAGTTGGGAAGAAAACACTGAAGCTTTCTTT.

The chain joins TRBV9 to TRBJ2-3, with a weak D call TRBD2 (7 bases). Trimming pared 6 bases from V and 2 bases from J, leaving 16 bases between. There are 15 residues in the CDR3. Per germline, CDR1 SGDLS and CDR2 YYNGEE. Here the CDR3 reads CASNNGGQDTDTQYF. The CDR3 bases are TGTGCCAGCAACAACGGGGGGCAGGACACAGATACGCAGTATTTT.

To note about this clone: The same CDR3 also results from other DNA sequences found in this sample. The chain uses TRBV4-1 and TRBJ1-5; D is uncertain. The germline CDR1 and CDR2 sequences are MGHRA and YSYEKL. V gave up 0 bases and J gave up 6 bases, with 6 bases separating them. This CDR3 is built from 13 residues. The CDR3 DNA reads as TGCGCCAGCAGCCAAGATCAGAGTCAGCCCCAGCATTTT. Translating gives CASSQDQSQPQHF.

The chain has TRBV7-8 and TRBJ1-5; the D gene is possibly TRBD1 (5 bases). CDR3 length: 18 residues. Germline CDR1 and CDR2: SGHVS and FQNEAQ. V gave up 5 bases and J gave up 0 bases, with 20 bases separating them. CDR3 sequence (DNA): TGTGCCAGCAGCGAATTTTTTATTGGACATCCTAGCAATCAGCCCCAGCATTTT. Translating it yields CASSEFFIGHPSNQPQHF.